The clone carrying this T cell receptor beta chain occurred a few times. The CDR3 spans 15 residues. From germline, CDR1 is LGHDT and CDR2 YNNKEL (reference sequence). The V end lost 0 bases, the J end lost 0 bases, and 6 bases lay between the germline ends. The protocol was immunoSEQ multiplex PCR, while the TCRdb copy is restricted to in-frame clones and leaves out a portion. The sample carries fewer than 600,000 clones, 89% recorded once. These data originate in a study of blood T cell repertoires in COVID-19. Seattle patients were enrolled while actively infected and followed longitudinally. Sequenced: peripheral blood. The chain carries TRBV3-1 (or the pseudogene TRBV3-2) and TRBJ1-3; no clear D. The origin of this receptor is a young man with COVID-19, enrolled during active disease. In nucleotides, the CDR3 is TGTGCCAGCAGCCAAGACCTAAACTCTGGAAACACCATATATTTT. It codes for CASSQDLNSGNTIYF.